The 7 T cell receptor beta chains presented below share a single source sample, sequenced in a study of regulatory T cells in long-lasting Graves disease. The sample's time point: newly diagnosed GD, antithyroid drugs for less than 3 months. Isolated PBMC RNA provided the starting material for the TCR library. Building of the TCR beta libraries involved iRepertoire HTBI primers and Arm-PCR of CDR3 regions. TCRdb ran MiXCR on the multiplex PCR reads and lists one entry per CDR3 protein. The profile shows around 480,000 distinct CDR3 sequences, roughly 15% of them singletons. These data were likewise used in another study, on T cells in Graves' hyperthyroidism and ophthalmopathy.

The source was peripheral blood mononuclear cells (PBMCs), collected at new diagnosis, from a patient treated with antithyroid drugs. These receptors were taken from a middle-aged man with Graves disease.

The sample holds many counts of this clonotype. The chain carries TRBV13 and TRBJ2-1; perhaps D is TRBD1 or TRBD2 (5 bases each). This CDR3 is 17 amino acids long. Germline lookup yields CDR1 PRHDT and CDR2 FYEKMQ (reference sequence). Trimming removed 5 bases at V and 2 bases at J, with 19 bases between. The CDR3 DNA follows: TGTGCCAGCAGCACACCTCCCGGGACCACCGCCTACAATGAGCAGTTCTTC. As protein: CASSTPPGTTAYNEQFF.

The rearrangement joins TRBV9 to TRBJ2-5, with TRBD2 identical over 11 bases. Trimming at V came to 5 bases and at J to 2 bases, leaving 8 bases not matched to a gene. Germline CDR1 and CDR2: SGDLS and YYNGEE. The CDR3 contains 16 residues. The CDR3 sequence: CASSLAGTSGQETQYF. The CDR3 DNA is TGTGCCAGCAGTTTGGCCGGGACTAGCGGACAAGAGACCCAGTACTTC.

Many counts were recorded for this clonotype. Germline and junction disagree at one end, which may indicate a read error. The rearrangement links TRBV5-1 to TRBJ1-1, with D unresolved. The CDR3 runs to 14 residues. Germline CDR1 reads SGHRS; CDR2 reads YFSETQ. The CDR3 sequence is CASSLRTGNTEAFF. The DNA of the CDR3 is TGTGCCAGCAGTCTCCGGACGGGGAACACTGAAGCTTTCTTT.

The table lists this clonotype with a few counts. The gene calls are TRBV4-2 and TRBJ2-2; D may be TRBD2 (5 bases). This CDR3 is 15 amino acids long. Trimming shortened V by 0 bases and J by 3 bases, and 8 bases separated the two germline ends. The germline CDR1 and CDR2 sequences are LGHNA and YNFKEQ. DNA of the CDR3: TGTGCCAGCAGCCAAGAGACTACATACACCGGGGAGCTGTTTTTT. It codes for CASSQETTYTGELFF.

The sample holds a few counts of this clonotype. This chain connects TRBV28 to TRBJ2-7, with D perhaps being TRBD1 or TRBD2 (6 bases each). The CDR3 has 15 residues. V dropped 3 bases and J dropped 7 bases, with 19 bases sitting between them. CDR1 and CDR2 (germline): MDHEN, SYDVKM. The CDR3 DNA follows: TGTGCCAGCAGTTTCGCAAAGACGGGGGCTGGGGAGCAGTACTTC. As protein: CASSFAKTGAGEQYF.

A remark on this clonotype: With a much larger clone just one base away, this may be a read error. This sequence joins TRBV14 and TRBJ2-1; perhaps TRBD1 as D (8 bases). TRBJ2-7 explains the end of the DNA better; the J call may be wrong. The germline CDR1 and CDR2 sequences are SGHDN and FVKESK. This CDR3 contains 15 residues. CDR3 in amino acids: CASSYRGEGHNEQYF. The CDR3 DNA reads TGTGCCAGCAGTTACAGGGGGGAGGGCCACAATGAGCAGTACTTC.

The chain has TRBV20-1 and TRBJ1-5; TRBD1 matches 7 bases. CDR1 and CDR2 (germline): DFQATT, SNEGSKA (reference sequence). With V trimmed by 2 bases and J by 7 bases, 2 bases remained unmatched. The CDR3 spans 12 residues. The CDR3 loop reads CSARRRGQPQHF. CDR3 nucleotides: TGCAGTGCTAGACGCAGGGGGCAGCCCCAGCATTTT.